Each of the 19 T cell receptor beta chains below was sequenced from the same sample in a study of cytomegalovirus exposure and HLA in healthy donors. It was with 60 Vbeta and 13 Jbeta primers that the PCR ran. The assay was immunoSEQ multiplex PCR, and TCRdb's table has in-frame clones only and misses some. This sample carries about 180,000 clones, roughly 75% of them seen once, and the ten largest clones take 1.5% to 2%. Input material: PBMCs. The receptors were sampled from a woman aged 25 to 45 in good health and CMV-seronegative.

The genes are TRBV4-2 and TRBJ2-5; 10 bases agree with TRBD1. V trimming: 2 bases; J trimming: 1 base; junction bases outside the gene matches: 4. Germline-derived CDR1 and CDR2 are LGHNA and YNFKEQ. The CDR3 is 16 amino acids. CDR3 residues: CASSQPRTGGQETQYF. CDR3 DNA: TGTGCCAGCAGCCAACCCAGGACAGGGGGCCAAGAGACCCAGTACTTC.

V and J are TRBV18 and TRBJ1-3, with D tentatively TRBD1 (5 bases). Germline V gene data show CDR1 as KGHSH and CDR2 as LQKENI. The V and J ends lost 2 bases and 1 base respectively, with 12 bases between them. The CDR3 contains 16 residues. The CDR3 sequence is CASSPKSRASGNTIYF. The CDR3 nucleotides read TGTGCCAGCTCACCAAAGAGCAGGGCATCTGGAAACACCATATATTTT.

The rearrangement links TRBV6-6 to TRBJ1-5; 7 bases are shared with TRBD1. From germline, CDR1 is MNHNY and CDR2 SVGAGI (reference sequence). The CDR3 consists of 16 residues. Losses at the gene ends were 0 bases for V and 3 bases for J; bases not matched to a gene: 5. CDR3 DNA: TGTGCCAGCAGTTACTCAGGGACAGCTTCCAATCAGCCCCAGCATTTT. Its translation: CASSYSGTASNQPQHF.

The chain has TRBV6-4 and TRBJ1-6, with a tentative D call TRBD1 (5 bases). Germline V gene data show CDR1 as MRHNA and CDR2 as SNTAGT. Trimming stripped 4 bases from V and 6 bases from J, with 10 bases between. CDR3 length: 14 amino acids. Here the CDR3 reads CASSARGGNSPLHF. The CDR3 DNA is TGTGCCAGCAGTGCCCGGGGGGGTAATTCACCCCTCCACTTT.

This chain joins TRBV30 and TRBJ1-3, with 7 bases lining up with TRBD1. CDR1 is GTSNPN and CDR2 is SVGIG in the germline V gene (reference sequence). J lost 2 bases, V lost 7 bases, and 5 bases had no gene match. The CDR3 has 13 residues. CDR3 residues: CAFRQGAGNTIYF. DNA for the CDR3: TGTGCCTTCAGGCAGGGGGCTGGAAACACCATATATTTT.

The chain uses TRBV6-4 and TRBJ2-3; 10 bases fit TRBD2. With 6 bases clipped from V and 1 base from J, the junction kept 4 bases outside the gene matches. CDR3 size: 15 residues. Germline V gene sequence: CDR1 MRHNA, CDR2 SNTAGT. DNA of the CDR3: TGTGCCAGCAGCTTCCTAGCGGGGGGCACAGATACGCAGTATTTT. Encoded protein: CASSFLAGGTDTQYF.

This chain links TRBV5-1 with TRBJ1-2, with TRBD1 matching 7 bases. Germline V gives CDR1 SGHRS, CDR2 YFSETQ. The J segment lost 7 bases and the V segment lost 1 base, leaving 10 bases of the junction unmatched. The CDR3 runs to 15 residues. For the CDR3, the DNA is TGCGCCAGCAGCTTGACCCCGCCAGGGGGAGTTGGCTACACCTTC. Translated, it gives CASSLTPPGGVGYTF.

The rearrangement joins TRBV7-8 to TRBJ2-7; TRBD1 aligns across 8 bases. Per the germline V gene, CDR1 is SGHVS and CDR2 is FQNEAQ. Trimming removed 4 bases from V and 5 bases from J; junction bases left unmatched: 7. This CDR3 has 14 amino acids. Here the CDR3 reads CASSYQGAGDEQYF. The CDR3 nucleotides are TGTGCCAGCAGCTATCAGGGGGCCGGGGACGAGCAGTACTTC.

Only a few counts were recorded for this clone. The V call is TRBV10-2, the J call TRBJ2-1; 11 bases line up with TRBD2. V dropped 4 bases and J dropped 10; count of bases not matched to a gene: 6. Germline CDR1 WSHSY, CDR2 SAAADI. The CDR3 runs 14 residues. The chain's CDR3 is CASSVTSGVGEQFF. DNA of the CDR3: TGCGCCAGCAGTGTGACTAGCGGGGTAGGGGAGCAGTTCTTC.

This clone was observed a handful of times. The V and J genes are TRBV30 and TRBJ1-5; TRBD1 agrees at 8 bases. The germline V gene has CDR1 GTSNPN and CDR2 SVGIG (reference sequence). The J segment lost 2 bases and the V segment lost 1 base, leaving 4 bases of the junction unmatched. The length of the CDR3 is 15 residues. The CDR3 bases are TGTGCCTGGAGTGCGGTGGGACAGGGCAATCAGCCCCAGCATTTT. It translates to CAWSAVGQGNQPQHF.

The chain links TRBV2 to TRBJ2-2, with D unresolved. The germline V gene has CDR1 SNHLY and CDR2 FYNNEI. CDR3 length: 12 amino acids. With 6 bases removed from V and 6 bases from J, the gap between germline ends came to 8 bases. The chain's CDR3 is CASRVQSGELFF. CDR3 nucleotide sequence: TGTGCCAGCAGGGTACAGTCCGGGGAGCTGTTTTTT.

Only a few counts were recorded for this clone. V is TRBV25-1 and J is TRBJ1-2; 10 bases match TRBD1. The J segment lost 4 bases and the V segment lost 4 bases, leaving 9 bases of the junction unmatched. CDR1 MGHDK and CDR2 SYGVNS come from the germline V gene. The CDR3 spans 16 residues. The CDR3 nucleotides are TGTGCCAGCAGTGGGGTACCGGGACAGGGGTCCTATGGCTACACCTTC. This translates into CASSGVPGQGSYGYTF.

This clone was observed once. The rearrangement uses TRBV6-1 and TRBJ1-5, with a tentative D call TRBD1 (5 bases). Per germline, CDR1 MNHNS and CDR2 SASEGT. This CDR3 is built from 15 residues. Trimming cost V 2 bases and J 5 bases, with 13 bases left between them. The CDR3, as DNA: TGTGCCAGCAGTGAAATATGGACACCCGATCAGCCCCAGCATTTT. This translates into CASSEIWTPDQPQHF.

This clone came up a few times. The rearrangement links TRBV19 to TRBJ1-6; 8 bases fit TRBD1. Germline CDR1 LNHDA, CDR2 SQIVND (reference sequence). This CDR3 contains 15 residues. J gave up 9 bases and V 7 bases, and 11 bases lay outside the gene matches. This chain's CDR3 is CASNRGVDRGSPLHF. CDR3 coding DNA: TGTGCCAGTAACCGAGGGGTTGACAGGGGTTCACCCCTCCACTTT.

The rearrangement uses TRBV5-1 and TRBJ2-3; 8 positions match TRBD2. The CDR3 spans 16 residues. Germline values: CDR1 SGHRS, CDR2 YFSETQ. Trimming took 0 bases from V and 6 from J; bases not matched to a gene: 9. The CDR3 protein is CASSLAGGGRGDTQYF. The CDR3 bases are TGCGCCAGCAGCTTGGCGGGCGGGGGGCGAGGCGATACGCAGTATTTT.

The V call is TRBV30, the J call TRBJ2-5, with TRBD1 as a possible D gene (6 bases). The DNA end is a closer match to TRBJ2-7, so the J assignment may be wrong. The CDR3 has 12 amino acids. CDR1 and CDR2 from the germline V gene are GTSNPN and SVGIG (reference sequence). This chain's CDR3 is CAWSSQGIEQYF. The CDR3, as DNA: TGTGCCTGGAGTTCACAGGGTATCGAGCAGTACTTC.

The gene calls are TRBV15 and TRBJ1-1; perhaps TRBD1 as D (5 bases). The CDR3 length is 14 residues. Germline lookup yields CDR1 LNHNV and CDR2 YYDKDF (reference sequence). With 3 bases removed from V and 0 bases from J, the gap between germline ends came to 8 bases. The CDR3 DNA reads TGTGCCACCAGCAGCGGACATATGAACACTGAAGCTTTCTTT. It encodes CATSSGHMNTEAFF.

The V gene is TRBV12-5, the J gene TRBJ1-1, with D maybe TRBD1 (6 bases). CDR3 length: 14 amino acids. Germline-derived CDR1 and CDR2 are LGHNT and FRNRAP. V lost 4 bases and J lost 1, with 10 bases in between. The CDR3 region is CASGWGHENTEAFF. The DNA for the CDR3 is TGTGCTAGTGGTTGGGGACATGAGAACACTGAAGCTTTCTTT.

The rearrangement uses TRBV11-2 and TRBJ1-5, with a tentative D call TRBD1 (6 bases). Germline V gene sequence: CDR1 SGHAT, CDR2 FQNNGV. Trimming pared 1 base from V and 2 bases from J, leaving 9 bases between. The CDR3 length is 15 residues. The CDR3 sequence is CASSLGGGGNQPQHF. In DNA, the CDR3 is TGTGCCAGCAGCTTAGGAGGGGGGGGCAATCAGCCCCAGCATTTT.